These T cell receptor beta chains were read from a single sample in a study of cytomegalovirus exposure and HLA in healthy donors. Some clones are missing from TCRdb's copy, which holds only in-frame ones; the method was immunoSEQ multiplex PCR. The data hold tens of thousands of clones, with around three quarters observed a single time. Sequenced sample: PBMCs. These receptors all stem from a man aged 45 to 65 in good health and CMV-seronegative. Both conserved end residues are part of each CDR3. D genes are given only for firm matches. Rows give clone size only sometimes, using once, few, many, or a class for an expanded clone.

v_call	clone_size	d_call	cdr3_length	j_call	cdr3_aa	cdr3_nt
TRBV5-4	NA	NA	13	TRBJ2-3	CASSSKQADTQYF	TGTGCCAGCAGCAGCAAACAGGCAGATACGCAGTATTTT
TRBV4-1	few	NA	16	TRBJ1-5	CASSQELGGYSQPQHF	TGCGCCAGCAGCCAAGAATTGGGGGGGTACAGTCAGCCCCAGCATTTT
TRBV2	NA	NA	15	TRBJ2-1	CASRAGTADANEQFF	TGTGCCAGCAGGGCCGGGACTGCAGACGCCAATGAGCAGTTCTTC
TRBV5-4	NA	NA	13	TRBJ1-2	CASSSRVSYGYTF	TGTGCCAGCAGCTCCAGGGTTAGCTATGGCTACACCTTC
TRBV6-4	NA	NA	13	TRBJ2-3	CASSGDSTDTQYF	TGTGCCAGCAGTGGTGACTCCACAGATACGCAGTATTTT
TRBV2	NA	TRBD1	20	TRBJ2-1	CASSEPGTGGREASYNEQFF	TGTGCCAGCAGTGAGCCAGGGACAGGGGGGCGGGAGGCCAGCTACAATGAGCAGTTCTTC
TRBV19	NA	TRBD2	15	TRBJ2-7	CASRPGRTRHYEQYF	TGTGCCAGTCGCCCAGGGAGGACTAGACACTACGAGCAGTACTTC
TRBV7-2	once	TRBD1	16	TRBJ1-5	CASSLTYRGPEQPQHF	TGTGCCAGCAGCTTAACTTACAGGGGGCCGGAGCAGCCCCAGCATTTT
TRBV7-9	NA	NA	11	TRBJ1-1	CASSLMGEAFF	TGTGCCAGCAGCTTAATGGGCGAAGCTTTCTTT
TRBV7-3	few	NA	13	TRBJ2-3	CASSPTQVDTQYF	TGTGCCAGCAGCCCAACCCAGGTGGATACGCAGTATTTT
TRBV10-3	NA	TRBD2	17	TRBJ2-3	CAISGSSAGVSTDTQYF	TGTGCCATCAGTGGATCCAGCGCGGGGGTCAGCACAGATACGCAGTATTTT
TRBV5-6	NA	TRBD2	18	TRBJ2-5	CASSLLGLLAGDGETQYF	TGTGCCAGCAGCTTGTTAGGCCTCCTAGCGGGAGATGGGGAGACCCAGTACTTC
TRBV11-2	few	NA	11	TRBJ2-2	CASSPRGELFF	TGTGCCAGCAGCCCGAGGGGGGAGCTGTTTTTT
TRBV7-6	NA	NA	15	TRBJ1-1	CASSFSRGSSTEAFF	TGTGCCAGCAGCTTTTCTCGGGGGTCGAGCACTGAAGCTTTCTTT
TRBV7-6	NA	NA	17	TRBJ2-2	CASSLKGGQTNTGELFF	TGTGCCAGCAGCTTGAAGGGGGGGCAGACGAACACCGGGGAGCTGTTTTTT
TRBV6-5	NA	TRBD1	14	TRBJ1-4	CASSPTGNNEKLFF	TGTGCCAGCAGCCCGACAGGGAATAATGAAAAACTGTTTTTT
TRBV10-3	NA	TRBD2	15	TRBJ2-3	CAISDPGTRTDTQYF	TGTGCCATCAGTGACCCCGGGACTAGGACAGATACGCAGTATTTT
TRBV13	NA	NA	13	TRBJ2-7	CASSFDTSYEQYF	TGTGCCAGCAGCTTTGACACATCCTACGAGCAGTACTTC
TRBV27	few	NA	14	TRBJ1-1	CASSLFPGVTEAFF	TGTGCCAGCAGTTTATTCCCAGGCGTGACTGAAGCTTTCTTT
TRBV7-9	NA	NA	14	TRBJ2-7	CASSLWSTAYEQYF	TGTGCCAGCAGCTTGTGGAGTACGGCCTACGAGCAGTACTTC
TRBV9	NA	NA	15	TRBJ1-4	CASSPSGALSEKLFF	TGTGCCAGCAGCCCATCAGGGGCCCTGTCTGAAAAACTGTTTTTT
TRBV11-2	NA	NA	11	TRBJ2-3	CASSLQGFTYF	TGTGCCAGCAGCCTCCAGGGGTTTACGTATTTT
TRBV5-5	few	NA	15	TRBJ2-7	CASSWGRGQGGEQYF	TGTGCCAGCAGCTGGGGTCGGGGTCAGGGGGGCGAGCAGTACTTC
TRBV11-2	once	TRBD1	17	TRBJ2-7	CASSSSAGGRSSYEQYF	TGTGCCAGCAGCTCTTCCGCAGGGGGCAGATCATCCTACGAGCAGTACTTC
TRBV4-3	once	NA	16	TRBJ1-4	CASSQQTFRGGEKLFF	TGCGCCAGCAGCCAGCAAACCTTTAGGGGGGGTGAAAAACTGTTTTTT
TRBV4-1	few	TRBD2	13	TRBJ2-1	CASSQESSGSQFF	TGCGCCAGCAGCCAAGAGTCCAGCGGGAGTCAGTTCTTC
TRBV28	NA	NA	14	TRBJ1-4	CASSLPGSQEKLFF	TGTGCCAGCAGTCTCCCCGGGTCCCAAGAAAAACTGTTTTTT
TRBV7-6	once	TRBD2	17	TRBJ2-3	CASSFGTSGGITDTQYF	TGTGCCAGCAGCTTCGGGACTAGCGGGGGGATCACAGATACGCAGTATTTT
TRBV6-6	NA	TRBD1	16	TRBJ2-7	CASSYVAGQGSAEQYF	TGTGCCAGCAGTTACGTTGCGGGACAGGGATCTGCCGAGCAGTACTTC
TRBV27	NA	TRBD1	14	TRBJ2-7	CASSPGTGMYEQYF	TGTGCCAGCAGTCCCGGGACAGGGATGTACGAGCAGTACTTC
TRBV9	NA	TRBD1	15	TRBJ1-2	CASSVGDRVLRGYTF	TGTGCCAGCAGCGTAGGTGACAGGGTTTTAAGGGGCTACACCTTC
TRBV28	NA	NA	13	TRBJ1-2	CASSGLETGGYTF	TGTGCCAGCAGTGGCCTCGAGACAGGCGGCTACACCTTC
TRBV30	once	TRBD2	16	TRBJ2-2	CARGLAGGPNTGELFF	TGTGCCCGCGGACTAGCGGGGGGGCCTAACACCGGGGAGCTGTTTTTT
TRBV18	NA	TRBD1	15	TRBJ1-1	CASSPLGQGNTEAFF	TGTGCCAGCTCACCATTGGGACAGGGAAACACTGAAGCTTTCTTT
TRBV2	NA	TRBD1	14	TRBJ1-1	CAFGTGVMNTEAFF	TGTGCCTTCGGGACAGGCGTCATGAACACTGAAGCTTTCTTT
TRBV5-1	NA	TRBD1	14	TRBJ1-2	CASSSDRASYGYTF	TGCGCCAGCAGCTCAGACAGGGCGTCTTACGGCTACACCTTC
TRBV7-7	NA	TRBD2	16	TRBJ2-3	CASSMGTSGSSDTQYF	TGTGCTAGCAGCATGGGGACTAGCGGGAGCTCAGATACGCAGTATTTT
TRBV5-1	NA	TRBD2	16	TRBJ2-3	CASSFPGLAVTDTQYF	TGCGCCAGCAGCTTCCCGGGACTAGCAGTCACAGATACGCAGTATTTT
TRBV2	NA	NA	14	TRBJ2-2	CASVRERATGELFF	TGTGCCAGCGTTAGGGAGCGGGCCACCGGGGAGCTGTTTTTT
TRBV7-7	NA	TRBD1	15	TRBJ2-1	CASSSDRAPYNEQFF	TGTGCTAGCAGCTCGGACAGGGCCCCCTACAATGAGCAGTTCTTC
TRBV6-5	NA	TRBD1	12	TRBJ1-5	CASGDRNQPQHF	TGTGCCAGCGGGGACAGAAATCAGCCCCAGCATTTT
TRBV2	once	TRBD1	15	TRBJ2-7	CASRVGQGLYYEQYF	TGTGCCAGCAGAGTCGGACAGGGCTTGTACTACGAGCAGTACTTC
TRBV6-5	NA	NA	13	TRBJ2-5	CASRRGGWETQYF	TGTGCCAGCCGAAGGGGAGGTTGGGAGACCCAGTACTTC
TRBV9	NA	NA	15	TRBJ2-1	CASSVQQGLGNEQFF	TGTGCCAGCAGCGTTCAACAGGGTTTGGGGAATGAGCAGTTCTTC
TRBV5-1	NA	NA	15	TRBJ2-7	CASSLATGSPYEQYF	TGCGCCAGCAGCTTGGCCACAGGGAGCCCCTACGAGCAGTACTTC
TRBV7-2	few	TRBD2	18	TRBJ2-6	CASSLGLAGRSGANVLTF	TGTGCCAGCAGCTTAGGACTAGCGGGACGATCCGGGGCCAACGTCCTGACTTTC
TRBV28	NA	NA	13	TRBJ2-7	CASSTTTVYEQYF	TGTGCCAGCAGTACTACGACAGTTTACGAGCAGTACTTC
TRBV7-2	NA	NA	12	TRBJ1-5	CASSHGPQPQHF	TGTGCCAGCAGCCATGGGCCGCAGCCCCAGCATTTT
TRBV5-1	NA	NA	16	TRBJ1-1	CASSSLGLQGGTEAFF	TGCGCCAGCAGCTCACTAGGGTTACAGGGTGGGACTGAAGCTTTCTTT
TRBV9	NA	NA	19	TRBJ1-3	CASSPNYQLRGFSGNTIYF	TGTGCCAGCAGCCCCAACTACCAACTCAGGGGCTTCTCTGGAAACACCATATATTTT
TRBV5-1	few	TRBD1	14	TRBJ2-7	CASSVGQGGYEQYF	TGCGCCAGCAGCGTGGGACAGGGCGGCTACGAGCAGTACTTC
TRBV10-1	NA	TRBD1	15	TRBJ2-7	CASSEHRGASYEQYF	TGCGCCAGCAGTGAGCACAGGGGGGCCTCCTACGAGCAGTACTTC
TRBV7-2	NA	TRBD1	15	TRBJ1-5	CASSRDRVTNQPQHF	TGTGCCAGCAGCCGGGACAGGGTTACCAATCAGCCCCAGCATTTT